This T cell receptor (beta chain) originates from a study of T-cell memory formation after mild COVID-19 (dated by TCRdb to about 2021). Study-level background: TCR sequence clusters from the two donors were found to be largely donor specific. In two donors, T-cell clones that expanded and contracted after mild COVID-19 were followed by sequencing TCRalpha and TCRbeta repertoires longitudinally. The cohort was made up of two young adult volunteers, one female and one male, who were previously healthy.

Comments on this clonotype: Its antigen remains unidentified. Base qualities are not recorded, but no much larger clone differs from it by a single base.

Study-wide conclusions, independent of this receptor: Only two mild cases were covered in the study, and larger cohorts including severe cases with pre-infection samples were considered necessary. Contracting CD4+ clones were found mainly in CM and EM memory subsets, while CD8+ clones were enriched in EMRA. Whether the second-wave clones peaking on day 37 were SARS-CoV-2 specific was not confirmed. Some responding clones were detected in pre-infection memory, suggesting pre-existing cross-reactive memory T cells joined the SARS-CoV-2 response. From day 15 to 85, contracting clones showed balanced CD4/CD8 phenotypes, whereas a second wave of clones that expanded from day 15 to 37 leaned towards CD4+.

CDR1 and CDR2, looked up from the germline V gene (reference sequence), are SEHNR and FQNEAQ. Compared with germline, V lacks 3 bases and J lacks 4 bases; bases without a gene match: 7. CDR3 length: 16 amino acids, cysteine to phenylalanine. The sequence is cut down to CDR3 DNA, 48 bases in frame from base 1. PBMCs were isolated by Ficoll-Paque density gradient centrifugation. TCRdb shows the sequencer as Illumina NovaSeq 6000. TCRalpha and TCRbeta cDNA libraries were built by 5'RACE with constant-segment primers, adding sample barcodes and unique molecular identifiers. RNA was extracted from every sample with Trizol reagent. Libraries were amplified in two PCR steps, with a second sample barcode and Illumina TruSeq adapters added in the second step. Libraries were sequenced on an Illumina NovaSeq with 2 x 150 bp paired-end reads. The authors' pipeline ran thus. Demultiplexing of reads and collapsing into UMI-guided consensus sequences were performed with migec v1.2.7. Using mixcr v2.1.11, the UMI consensuses were aligned to TRA and TRB V and J templates and assembled into clonotypes. A clonotype was counted as expanded or contracted only when both edgeR and NoisET called the clonotype significant, with the noise models trained on biological replicates. For edgeR calls, a false discovery rate-adjusted p below 0.01 and a log2 fold-change threshold of 1 were applied. As an exploratory analysis of dynamics, max-normalized trajectories of the 1000 most abundant clonotypes were examined with PCA combined with hierarchical clustering. Separately sequenced CD4+ and CD8+ repertoires were used to assign a CD4 or CD8 phenotype to each responding clone. The public sequencing data were trimmed at Q25 with fastp and processed into clonotypes with MiXCR by TCRdb, which kept only in-frame beta chains. Duplicate CDR3 protein sequences are folded into a single record with the most common DNA and genes. The V and J calls follow TCRdb's processing rather than the paper's. The sample table holds about 340,000 distinct CDR3 sequences, of which roughly 15% were seen once. The biggest ten clones account for about a fifth of the sample.

The sequenced material came from PBMCs or a T cell subset sorted from them (not recorded which). This receptor was obtained from a man between 18 and 29 years old who had mild COVID-19 (a few samples of this study predate the infection). The sample titles of this study are shuffled in the database, so cell type and time point are left out; the donor was told from shared clones. The chain uses TRBV7-9 and TRBJ2-7; 12 nucleotides in the junction match TRBD2. The DNA reads TGTGCCAGCAGCTTCCCTACAGGGACTAGCGGGTACGAGCAGTACTTC. This encodes CASSFPTGTSGYEQYF. With all but the CDR3 taken from the reference TRBV7-9 and TRBJ2-7 genes, the full variable domain is: DTGVSQNPRHKITKRGQNVTFRCDPISEHNRLYWYRQTLGQGPEFLTYFQNEAQLEKSRLLSDRFSAERPKGSFSTLEIQRTEQGDSAMYLCASSFPTGTSGYEQYFGPGTRLTVT.